This T cell receptor beta chain derives from a study of cytomegalovirus exposure and HLA in healthy donors. Study-level findings and limits: The classifier was said to identify cytomegalovirus status with high specificity and sensitivity. The study found most TCR sequences rare, yet found some public TCRs in many donors. The investigators catalogued 164 TCR beta chains as cytomegalovirus-associated.

The PCR ran on 60 Vbeta and 13 Jbeta primers. Source study methods: Later, roughly 86 million unique TCR beta chains were counted in an analysis, and roughly 11 million of them were shared. Repertoires were generated with immunoSEQ multiplex PCR, while TCRdb's copy carries only in-frame clones and drops some. V, J and clone size were drawn from that table, and D and trimming were deduced from the DNA. The sample holds approximately 110,000 clones, 60% to 70% seen once. As to this clone: Its matching antigen is unknown.

Germline loops: CDR1 MGHRA, CDR2 YSYEKL. There are 16 residues in the CDR3. V lost 3 bases to trimming and J lost 6 bases, with 20 bases between them. The sample was PBMCs. This sequence joins TRBV4-1 and TRBJ1-1; weak D call: TRBD1 (5 bases). The sequence came from a man under 40 in good health and CMV-seropositive. In nucleotides, the CDR3 is TGCGCCAGCAGCCAGCGGAGGGGATGGGGCAAACCTGAAGCTTTCTTT. This encodes CASSQRRGWGKPEAFF.